Shown below are 28 T cell receptor beta chains from a single sample sequenced in a study of OX40 agonist ivuxolimab in advanced cancers. Produced via immunoSEQ multiplex PCR; TCRdb's table is partial and in-frame only. The sample holds 70,000 to 100,000 clones, around 84% seen once. The specimen comprised CD4+ or CD8+ T cells sorted from blood, sampled in a trial of the OX40 agonist ivuxolimab. The receptors stem from an adult with an advanced solid tumor such as melanoma, head and neck, liver or kidney cancer.

This chain connects TRBV6-5 to TRBJ1-3; 10 nucleotides align to TRBD1. This CDR3 contains 14 residues. V gave up 5 bases and J gave up 6 bases; unmatched junction bases: 4. Germline CDR1 and CDR2: MNHEY and SVGAGI. The DNA of the CDR3 is TGTGCCAGCAGTCGAGGGACAGGGGAAAACACCATATATTTT. Translating gives CASSRGTGENTIYF.

This chain uses TRBV5-1 with TRBJ1-3; D is ambiguous. Germline CDR1 reads SGHRS; CDR2 reads YFSETQ. V dropped 3 bases and J dropped 0 bases, with 10 bases sitting between them. This CDR3 spans 15 amino acids. CDR3 in amino acids: CASSSTPTSGNTIYF. CDR3 in DNA: TGCGCCAGCAGCTCTACCCCGACCTCTGGAAACACCATATATTTT.

The chain combines TRBV13 with TRBJ1-3; D uncertain. CDR1 is PRHDT and CDR2 is FYEKMQ in the germline V gene (reference sequence). The CDR3 length is 12 residues. V lost 6 bases to trimming and J lost 1 base, with 4 bases between them. The CDR3 protein is CASRLSGNTIYF. The CDR3, as DNA: TGTGCCAGCAGGCTGTCTGGAAACACCATATATTTT.

This chain connects TRBV7-2 to TRBJ2-5; 11 nucleotides match TRBD2. Trimming took 3 bases from V and 3 from J; bases not matched to a gene: 3. CDR3 length: 15 residues. The germline V gene has CDR1 SGHTA and CDR2 FQGNSA. DNA of the CDR3: TGTGCCAGCAGCTTTTTTAGCGGGGGGGAAGAGACCCAGTACTTC. This codes for CASSFFSGGEETQYF.

The chain uses TRBV6-1 and TRBJ2-1; D might be TRBD2 (5 bases). This CDR3 is built from 17 residues. Germline loops: CDR1 MNHNS, CDR2 SASEGT. The V end lost 0 bases, the J end lost 0 bases, and 12 bases lay between the germline ends. The DNA of the CDR3 is TGTGCCAGCAGTGAAGCCTCTGCCGGGATCTCCTACAATGAGCAGTTCTTC. Amino acids: CASSEASAGISYNEQFF.

The chain is built from TRBV5-1 and TRBJ2-7; 8 bases match TRBD1. The length of the CDR3 is 14 residues. The V gene end was trimmed by 4 bases and the J gene end by 1 base; junction bases not matched to a gene: 4. Germline V gives CDR1 SGHRS, CDR2 YFSETQ. DNA of the CDR3: TGCGCCAGCAGCCTCCGGGACAGGTCCTACGAGCAGTACGTC. This encodes CASSLRDRSYEQYV.

V and J are TRBV28 and TRBJ1-6; D might be TRBD1 (6 bases). The CDR3 extends over 13 amino acids. From germline, CDR1 is MDHEN and CDR2 SYDVKM. V shed 5 bases and J shed 6 bases, with 8 bases lying between them. Written as DNA, the CDR3 is TGTGCCAGCAGTGGACAGATTAATTCACCCCTCCACTTT. Its translation is CASSGQINSPLHF.

The chain joins TRBV28 to TRBJ1-2, with D perhaps TRBD1 (5 bases). The CDR3 totals 13 residues. CDR1 is MDHEN, CDR2 SYDVKM, per germline. V was shortened by 7 bases and J by 4 bases, with 13 bases between the two germline ends. CDR3 sequence (DNA): TGTGCCAGCATTGGCGTTCAGGGCTATGGCTACACCTTC. This codes for CASIGVQGYGYTF.

The chain carries TRBV6-1 and TRBJ2-5; perhaps TRBD1 as D (5 bases). V was shortened by 2 bases and J by 2 bases, with 9 bases between the two germline ends. Per the germline V gene, CDR1 is MNHNS and CDR2 is SASEGT. The CDR3 sequence is 14 residues long. The CDR3 nucleotides read TGTGCCAGCAGTGAATTAGGGGATCAAGAGACCCAGTACTTC. Its protein product is CASSELGDQETQYF.

The V gene is TRBV7-2, the J gene TRBJ1-5; D may be TRBD1 (6 bases). The CDR3 has 15 amino acids. The V end lost 7 bases, the J end lost 5 bases, and 18 bases lay between the germline ends. Germline V gene sequence: CDR1 SGHTA, CDR2 FQGNSA. CDR3: CASTETSGHDQPQHF. The CDR3 DNA sequence: TGTGCCAGCACCGAGACGTCGGGACACGATCAGCCCCAGCATTTT.

The V and J genes are TRBV2 and TRBJ1-1; no firm D call. V dropped 4 bases and J dropped 1 base, with 7 bases sitting between them. Germline lookup yields CDR1 SNHLY and CDR2 FYNNEI. This CDR3 is 13 amino acids long. The CDR3 reads CASSVQTNTEAFF. DNA of the CDR3: TGTGCCAGCAGTGTACAGACGAACACTGAAGCTTTCTTT.

This clone was seen only once. V and J are TRBV30 and TRBJ2-1; D may be TRBD2 (6 bases). The V end lost 5 bases, the J end lost 13 bases, and 15 bases lay between the germline ends. Germline CDR1 GTSNPN, CDR2 SVGIG (reference sequence). There are 11 residues in the CDR3. The CDR3 DNA reads TGTGCCTGGGGGCTTCGGGAGCTTCAGTTCTTC. This translates into CAWGLRELQFF.

The chain recombines TRBV7-2 with TRBJ2-3; D is possibly TRBD1 or TRBD2 (5 bases each). The V and J ends lost 4 bases and 0 bases respectively, with 8 bases between them. The CDR3 runs to 14 residues. CDR1 is SGHTA, CDR2 FQGNSA, per germline. CDR3 loop: CASSSGLSTDTQYF. The CDR3 DNA sequence: TGTGCCAGCAGCTCGGGGCTTAGCACAGATACGCAGTATTTT.

The chain couples TRBV18 to TRBJ2-6; D is ambiguous. CDR1 is KGHSH and CDR2 is LQKENI in the germline V gene. This CDR3 region has 17 residues. V was trimmed by 2 bases and J by 0 bases, leaving 11 bases between them. The CDR3 loop is CASSPLGRHSGANVLTF. CDR3 in DNA: TGTGCCAGCTCACCATTGGGCCGTCACTCTGGGGCCAACGTCCTGACTTTC.

CDR3 sequence (DNA): TGCAGCGTTGGGCAGGGGGCATTTCAGCCCCAGCATTTT. It codes for CSVGQGAFQPQHF. The genes are TRBV29-1 and TRBJ1-5; 8 bases map to TRBD1. V was pared by 4 bases and J by 6 bases, with 5 bases of the junction left unmatched. The CDR3 has 13 residues. CDR1 and CDR2 (germline): SQVTM, ANQGSEA.

The chain links TRBV11-2 to TRBJ2-7, with TRBD1 matching 7 bases. The CDR3 totals 15 residues. The trim removed 4 bases at V and 2 bases at J, leaving 8 bases unmatched. In germline, CDR1 is SGHAT, CDR2 FQNNGV. CDR3 DNA sequence: TGTGCCAGCAGCTGGCGACGGGACAGCGCCTACGAGCAGTACGTC. The encoded protein is CASSWRRDSAYEQYV.

This sequence joins TRBV9 and TRBJ2-6; TRBD1 matches at 8 bases. V dropped 3 bases and J dropped 4; count of bases not matched to a gene: 6. The germline gives CDR1 SGDLS, CDR2 YYNGEE. CDR3 length equals 16 residues. The CDR3 bases are TGTGCCAGCAGCGGGGGGACAGGCGACGGGGCCAACGTCCTGACTTTC. This codes for CASSGGTGDGANVLTF.

This chain joins TRBV29-1 and TRBJ2-5, with D unresolved. CDR1 and CDR2 from the germline V gene are SQVTM and ANQGSEA. V shed 5 bases and J shed 0 bases, with 7 bases lying between them. The CDR3 contains 12 residues. The CDR3 DNA follows: TGCAGCGTTTCGCCAAACCAAGAGACCCAGTACTTC. This translates into CSVSPNQETQYF.

V usage is TRBV6-5 and J usage is TRBJ1-2, with 8 bases identical to TRBD1. Germline V gene lookup returns CDR1 MNHEY and CDR2 SVGAGI. The V gene end was trimmed by 6 bases and the J gene end by 3 bases; junction bases not matched to a gene: 6. The length of the CDR3 is 14 residues. The CDR3 region has the DNA TGTGCCAGCAGCCAGGCGACAGGGGACTATGGCTACACCTTC. As protein: CASSQATGDYGYTF.

The chain recombines TRBV7-3 with TRBJ2-2; no clear D. The CDR3 spans 13 residues. V was trimmed by 5 bases and J by 2 bases, leaving 6 bases between them. Germline CDR1 SGHTA, CDR2 FQGTGA. The CDR3 reads CASSISNTGELFF. As DNA, the CDR3 is TGTGCCAGCAGCATCAGTAACACCGGGGAGCTGTTTTTT.

This clone was counted a single time. The chain recombines TRBV11-2 with TRBJ2-3; the D gene is possibly TRBD2 (6 bases). The CDR3 has 15 amino acids. V was cut by 3 bases and J by 2 bases, with 12 bases left in between. Germline CDR1 is SGHAT and CDR2 is FQNNGV. CDR3 bases: TGTGCCAGCAGCTTTGTCGGGGGTCCCACAGATACGCAGTATTTT. Translated: CASSFVGGPTDTQYF.

The chain is built from TRBV15 and TRBJ2-2, with a weak D call TRBD2 (7 bases). The germline V gene encodes CDR1 LNHNV and CDR2 YYDKDF (reference sequence). This CDR3 spans 16 amino acids. Deletions cut 5 bases from V and 4 bases from J, with 17 bases between. The CDR3 region has the DNA TGTGCCACCAGCCAGAGCCGGGGGGCGGCCACCGGGGAGCTGTTTTTT. Protein product: CATSQSRGAATGELFF.

This chain joins TRBV29-1 and TRBJ2-3; 7 bases align to TRBD1. Trimming took 6 bases from V and 7 from J; bases not matched to a gene: 13. This CDR3 is built from 14 residues. CDR1 is SQVTM, CDR2 ANQGSEA, per germline. In nucleotides, the CDR3 is TGCAGCGTCATACAGGGGATAGTCAGGTATACGCAGTATTTT. Translation gives CSVIQGIVRYTQYF.

The V call is TRBV4-1, the J call TRBJ2-2; perhaps TRBD1 as D (5 bases). Trimming stripped 4 bases from V and 2 bases from J, with 14 bases between. This CDR3 has 16 amino acids. CDR1 is MGHRA, CDR2 YSYEKL, per germline. The CDR3 spells CASSPLDSSNTGELFF. The CDR3, as DNA: TGCGCCAGCAGCCCTCTCGACAGCTCTAACACCGGGGAGCTGTTTTTT.

This clone was counted a single time. The chain joins TRBV14 to TRBJ1-1; D might be TRBD1 (5 bases). Germline V lookup: CDR1 SGHDN, CDR2 FVKESK. The CDR3 contains 15 residues. V lost 1 base, J lost 3 bases, and 12 bases lay in between. The CDR3 coding sequence is TGTGCCAGCAGCCAAGCCCGGGGCCGGGACACTGAAGCTTTCTTT. Residues: CASSQARGRDTEAFF.

This rearrangement joins TRBV6-5 to TRBJ1-2, with no clear D. Trimming took off 0 bases at V and 4 bases at J, with 9 bases between the two ends. CDR1 is MNHEY and CDR2 is SVGAGI in the germline V gene. The CDR3 contains 14 residues. For the CDR3, the DNA is TGTGCCAGCAGTTACTCGCCGGTGGCCTATGGCTACACCTTC. It encodes CASSYSPVAYGYTF.

This clone showed up just a few times. J is TRBJ1-4 and V is TRBV30; D possibly corresponds to TRBD1 (6 bases). Trimming took off 3 bases at V and 3 bases at J, with 11 bases between the two ends. From germline, CDR1 is GTSNPN and CDR2 SVGIG (reference sequence). This CDR3 is built from 14 residues. This chain's CDR3 is CAWRKGGPNEKLFF. The CDR3 nucleotides are TGTGCCTGGAGAAAGGGGGGGCCTAATGAAAAACTGTTTTTT. Full variable domain (rest looked up from reference TRBV30 and TRBJ1-4): SQTIHQWPATLVQPVGSPLSLECTVEGTSNPNLYWYRQAAGRGLQLLFYSVGIGQISSEVPQNLSASRPQDRQFILSSKKLLLSDSGFYLCAWRKGGPNEKLFFGSGTQLSVL.

The genes are TRBV7-2 and TRBJ1-1, with TRBD1 matching 8 bases. The V gene's germline CDR1 is SGHTA and CDR2 FQGNSA. Trimming took 2 bases from V and 7 from J; bases not matched to a gene: 9. The CDR3 covers 15 residues. CDR3 bases: TGTGCCAGCAGCTTAATGGGACAGGACGTTGGTGAAGCTTTCTTT. Residues: CASSLMGQDVGEAFF.